This T cell receptor beta chain stems from a study of T cell repertoires in aging, cancer and after chemotherapy. Germline V gene sequence: CDR1 KGHDR, CDR2 SFDVKD. The CDR3 covers 14 residues. Trimming removed 0 bases at V and 0 bases at J, with 2 bases between. Rearranged V-D-J TRB sequences were amplified with a mixed TRB-A/B primer pool. TCRdb ran MiXCR on the multiplex PCR reads and lists one entry per CDR3 protein. The sample lists 9,000 to 13,000 distinct CDR3 sequences, roughly 33% occurring once. Peripheral blood genomic DNA, not sorted cells or RNA, was the template. The clonotype was recovered from a human donor in good health. The donor label of this sample is uncertain. This chain uses TRBV24-1 with TRBJ1-5; D not certain. The sequencing sample was made of blood. Here the CDR3 reads CATSDLYSNQPQHF. In DNA, the CDR3 is TGTGCCACCAGTGATTTGTATAGCAATCAGCCCCAGCATTTT.